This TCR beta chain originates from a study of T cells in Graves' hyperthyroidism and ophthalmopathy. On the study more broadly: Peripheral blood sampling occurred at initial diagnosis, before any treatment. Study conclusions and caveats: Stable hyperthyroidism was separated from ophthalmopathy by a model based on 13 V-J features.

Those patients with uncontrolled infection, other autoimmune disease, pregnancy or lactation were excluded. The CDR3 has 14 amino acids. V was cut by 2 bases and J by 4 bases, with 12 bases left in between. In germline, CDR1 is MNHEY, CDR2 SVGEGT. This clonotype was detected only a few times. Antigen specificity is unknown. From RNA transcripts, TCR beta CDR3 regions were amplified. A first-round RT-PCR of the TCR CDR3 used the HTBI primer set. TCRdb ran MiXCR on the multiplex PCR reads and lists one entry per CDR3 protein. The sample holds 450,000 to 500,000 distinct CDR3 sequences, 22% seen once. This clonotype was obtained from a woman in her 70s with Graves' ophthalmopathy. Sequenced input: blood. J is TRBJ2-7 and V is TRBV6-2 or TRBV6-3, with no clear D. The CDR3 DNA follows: TGTGCCAGCAGTTACGGGATCGCCATTTACGAGCAGTACTTC. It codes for CASSYGIAIYEQYF.